This T cell receptor (beta chain) was sequenced during a study of blood T cell repertoires in COVID-19. Generated by immunoSEQ multiplex PCR, the TCRdb table keeps only in-frame clones and is missing some. Among 80,000 to 95,000 clones, around four fifths were seen once, and the ten largest hold 8.5% to 10%. There are 14 residues in the CDR3. The V end was cut by 10 bases, the J end by 6 bases, with 20 bases between. Germline loops: CDR1 ENHRY, CDR2 SYGVKD. Sequencing used peripheral blood. The TCR comes from an elderly woman with acute or convalescent COVID-19. The chain is built from TRBV10-3 and TRBJ2-3; a possible D gene is TRBD1 (5 bases). The CDR3 sequence is CATQGIVGSDTQYF. For the CDR3, the DNA is TGTGCCACCCAGGGAATAGTAGGGTCGGATACGCAGTATTTT.